These T cell receptor beta chains were read from a single sample in a study of early T cells in non-severe SARS-CoV-2 infection. A single record per CDR3 protein comes from TCRdb applying MiXCR to the 5' RACE reads. This sample yields about 50,000 distinct CDR3 sequences, of which roughly 16% are seen a single time; 4.1% belongs to the top ten. The sequences come from whole blood, collected at baseline. The receptors here all came from an adult who was a healthcare worker with PCR-confirmed SARS-CoV-2 infection or an uninfected control (not recorded which). Each CDR3 is given with its conserved first and last residue. D genes are given only for firm matches. Clone size is stated in some rows and not others, as once, few, many or a class when expanded.

J: TRBJ2-7; size: -; D: -; length: 14; V: TRBV15; DNA: TGTGCCACCAGCAGAGATCTGGGGACCTACGAGCAGTACTTC; CDR3: CATSRDLGTYEQYF
J: TRBJ1-1; size: -; D: -; length: 13; V: TRBV20-1; DNA: TGCAGTGCTAGTGGCTCACGGAGCACTGAAGCTTTCTTT; CDR3: CSASGSRSTEAFF
J: TRBJ2-2; size: -; D: -; length: 14; V: TRBV12-3/TRBV12-4; DNA: TGTGCCAGCAGGGGGGAAGCGAACACCGGGGAGCTGTTTTTT; CDR3: CASRGEANTGELFF
J: TRBJ1-5; size: few; D: -; length: 16; V: TRBV6-6; DNA: TGTGCCGTGCAAGACGGACAGCTCGCGGGCAATCAGCCCCAGCATTTT; CDR3: CAVQDGQLAGNQPQHF
J: TRBJ2-1; size: many; D: TRBD2; length: 15; V: TRBV7-9; DNA: TGTGCCAGCAGCGTAGGACTAGCGGGAGGTAATGAGCAGTTCTTC; CDR3: CASSVGLAGGNEQFF
J: TRBJ2-1; size: few; D: TRBD1; length: 15; V: TRBV7-9; DNA: TGTGCCAGCGCCGGGACAGAGGGTCGGTACAATGAGCAGTTCTTC; CDR3: CASAGTEGRYNEQFF
J: TRBJ1-1; size: -; D: -; length: 12; V: TRBV29-1; DNA: TGCAGCGTTGATAAGGGGAGGACTGAAGCTTTCTTT; CDR3: CSVDKGRTEAFF
J: TRBJ2-2; size: few; D: -; length: 14; V: TRBV10-3; DNA: TGTGCCACTATCCCGGGACAGAACACCGGGGAGCTGTTTTTT; CDR3: CATIPGQNTGELFF
J: TRBJ1-2; size: few; D: -; length: 14; V: TRBV6-2/TRBV6-3; DNA: TGTGCCAGCAGCCCTACAGCCGTGGTCTATGGCTACACCTTC; CDR3: CASSPTAVVYGYTF
J: TRBJ1-4; size: few; D: -; length: 14; V: TRBV7-2; DNA: TGTGCCAGCAGCTGGCAGGGTTCTGGTGAAAAACTGTTTTTT; CDR3: CASSWQGSGEKLFF
J: TRBJ2-6; size: -; D: -; length: 17; V: TRBV27; DNA: TGTGCCACTACCCATAAGGGACACGTGGGTGGGGCCAACGTCCTGACTTTC; CDR3: CATTHKGHVGGANVLTF
J: TRBJ1-2; size: -; D: -; length: 15; V: TRBV11-2; DNA: TGTGCCAGCAGCCCACAACCCGCAGGGGCGGATGGCTACACCTTC; CDR3: CASSPQPAGADGYTF
J: TRBJ2-2; size: -; D: -; length: 12; V: TRBV6-6; DNA: TGTGCCAGCAGTTACCCTACCGGGGAGCTGTTTTTT; CDR3: CASSYPTGELFF
J: TRBJ1-1; size: -; D: TRBD1; length: 14; V: TRBV28; DNA: TGTGCCAGCAGTTTAGTATCGACAGGGGCTGAAGCTTTCTTT; CDR3: CASSLVSTGAEAFF
J: TRBJ2-5; size: many; D: -; length: 12; V: TRBV4-2; DNA: TGTGCCAGCAGCCAGCAGGAAGAGACCCAGTACTTC; CDR3: CASSQQEETQYF
J: TRBJ2-1; size: -; D: TRBD1; length: 18; V: TRBV4-1; DNA: TGCGCCAGCAGCCAGCCTATAAGGGGGCGAGTCTCCTACAATGAGCAGTTCTTC; CDR3: CASSQPIRGRVSYNEQFF
J: TRBJ2-1; size: -; D: -; length: 13; V: TRBV3-1; DNA: TGTGCCAGCAGCCAAGATCTGGGGAGTAGGCAGTTCTTC; CDR3: CASSQDLGSRQFF
J: TRBJ2-7; size: few; D: TRBD2; length: 13; V: TRBV20-1; DNA: TGCAGTGCTAGTAGGAGCGGGAACTACGAGCAGTACTTC; CDR3: CSASRSGNYEQYF
J: TRBJ1-2; size: -; D: TRBD1; length: 15; V: TRBV10-3; DNA: TGTGCCATCAGTGAAACAGGACAGGGTGGCTATGGCTACACCTTC; CDR3: CAISETGQGGYGYTF
J: TRBJ2-2; size: many; D: TRBD2; length: 15; V: TRBV20-1; DNA: TGCAGTGCTGGGACGTGGGGACTAGGCGCCGGGGAGCTGTTTTTT; CDR3: CSAGTWGLGAGELFF
J: TRBJ2-7; size: many; D: TRBD2; length: 14; V: TRBV9; DNA: TGTGCCAGCAGCCCAGGCGGGAGAGCCTACGAGCAGTACTTC; CDR3: CASSPGGRAYEQYF
J: TRBJ2-7; size: -; D: -; length: 15; V: TRBV10-2; DNA: TGCGCCAGCAGTCGTGCCGATCTCCGGGCCTACGAGCAGTACTTC; CDR3: CASSRADLRAYEQYF
J: TRBJ1-2; size: -; D: -; length: 13; V: TRBV6-2/TRBV6-3; DNA: TGTGCCAGCAGTTGGGGCATCAACTATGGCTACACCTTC; CDR3: CASSWGINYGYTF
J: TRBJ1-1; size: -; D: -; length: 13; V: TRBV30; DNA: TGTGCCTGGAGTGGGACTCCGAACACTGAAGCTTTCTTT; CDR3: CAWSGTPNTEAFF